Described below is a single TCR beta chain sequence and its context. Its antigen remains unknown. Primers: 60 Vbeta forward and 13 Jbeta reverse. The method was immunoSEQ multiplex PCR; TCRdb's version includes in-frame clones alone and lacks a portion of them. Among approximately 270,000 clones listed, roughly 80% were seen once. This sample was taken from a study of cytomegalovirus exposure and HLA in healthy donors. Trimming left V 0 bases short and J 0 bases short, with 9 bases between. CDR1 is SGHRS, CDR2 YFSETQ, per germline. The CDR3 length is 16 residues. Notes on the study in general: Researchers counted around 180 TCR beta chains as cytomegalovirus-associated. In vitro checks showed that three CMV-associated chains really do target CMV antigens. Whilst most TCR sequences proved rare, a subset of public TCRs occurred across many donors. A later analysis showed HLA-associated TCR beta chains outstripping equally common others in clonal expansion.

Sequenced material: PBMCs. The receptor was isolated from a girl aged 2-10 years in good health and CMV-seronegative. The V call is TRBV5-1, the J call TRBJ2-2; the D is unclear. CDR3 bases: TGCGCCAGCAGCTTGGTGGCGGCCGCGAACACCGGGGAGCTGTTTTTT. It encodes CASSLVAAANTGELFF.